Each of the 30 T cell receptor beta chains below was sequenced from the same sample in a study of T cell changes during pregnancy in multiple sclerosis. Data came from immunoSEQ multiplex PCR; TCRdb stores just in-frame clones and leaves some out. The sample includes around 60,000 clones, 95% to 97% seen only once; the top ten take roughly 2.4%. Source: CD8+ T cells from peripheral blood mononuclear cells, taken after pregnancy. The receptors were gathered from a female donor with multiple sclerosis, enrolled in a pregnancy study.

The chain is built from TRBV6-1 and TRBJ1-2; the match to TRBD1 covers 7 bases. The J segment lost 1 base and the V segment lost 6 bases, leaving 11 bases of the junction unmatched. CDR1 is MNHNS and CDR2 is SASEGT in the germline V gene. The CDR3 has 16 amino acids. CDR3 nucleotide sequence: TGTGCCAGCAGCGAATATGGACAGGAATTTAACTATGGCTACACCTTC. It yields the protein CASSEYGQEFNYGYTF.

The V gene is TRBV27, the J gene TRBJ2-1; D is possibly TRBD2 (6 bases). CDR1 MNHEY and CDR2 SMNVEV come from the germline V gene (reference sequence). The CDR3 consists of 15 residues. Trimming took off 4 bases at V and 0 bases at J, with 10 bases between the two ends. The CDR3 region has the DNA TGTGCCAGCAGTTCCCTAGCGTACTCCTACAATGAGCAGTTCTTC. Encoded protein: CASSSLAYSYNEQFF.

V gene TRBV13 combines with J gene TRBJ1-2, with TRBD1 matching 7 bases. Germline CDR1 is PRHDT and CDR2 is FYEKMQ (reference sequence). The junction had 4 bases not matched to a gene; V was cut back by 1 base and J by 2 bases. The CDR3 has 15 amino acids. DNA of the CDR3: TGTGCCAGCAGCTTAGCGGGACAGTTCAACTATGGCTACACCTTC. Translating gives CASSLAGQFNYGYTF.

V is TRBV5-6 and J is TRBJ1-5; TRBD1 matches at 10 bases. J gave up 5 bases and V 2 bases, and 1 base lay outside the gene matches. Germline V gene lookup returns CDR1 SGHDT and CDR2 YYEEEE. The length of the CDR3 is 14 residues. CDR3 loop: CASSFGTGDQPQHF. CDR3 DNA: TGTGCCAGCAGCTTCGGGACAGGGGATCAGCCCCAGCATTTT.

This sequence joins TRBV28 and TRBJ2-7; 7 bases are shared with TRBD1. The CDR3 spans 14 residues. Germline CDR1 reads MDHEN; CDR2 reads SYDVKM. The J segment lost 2 bases and the V segment lost 2 bases, leaving 3 bases of the junction unmatched. CDR3 amino acids: CASSLQQGPYEQYF. As DNA, the CDR3 is TGTGCCAGCAGTTTACAACAGGGGCCCTACGAGCAGTACTTC.

J is TRBJ1-6 and V is TRBV15; 9 positions agree with TRBD1. Germline values: CDR1 LNHNV, CDR2 YYDKDF (reference sequence). Trimming cost V 3 bases and J 7 bases; bases outside gene matches: 7. This CDR3 has 16 residues. The CDR3 here is CATSSPGQGLNSPLHF. CDR3 bases: TGTGCCACCAGCAGCCCCGGACAGGGGTTGAATTCACCCCTCCACTTT.

The chain couples TRBV4-2 to TRBJ2-3; 11 bases fit TRBD2. This CDR3 has 16 residues. Germline-derived CDR1 and CDR2 are LGHNA and YNFKEQ. V shed 0 bases, J shed 1 base, and the junction held 0 bases outside the gene matches. CDR3 nucleotides: TGTGCCAGCAGCCAAGAACTAGCGGGAGGCACAGATACGCAGTATTTT. Residues: CASSQELAGGTDTQYF.

The chain carries TRBV10-3 and TRBJ2-7; D perhaps matches TRBD2 (6 bases). Germline assignment: CDR1 ENHRY and CDR2 SYGVKD. This CDR3 contains 13 residues. The V end lost 4 bases, the J end lost 2 bases, and 9 bases lay between the germline ends. CDR3 sequence: CAISAGGAYEQYF. In nucleotides, the CDR3 is TGTGCCATCAGTGCAGGAGGGGCCTACGAGCAGTACTTC.

This clone has only one observation. The chain joins TRBV4-3 to TRBJ2-7; perhaps TRBD1 as D (6 bases). Germline CDR1 is LGHNA and CDR2 is YSLEER. V lost 1 base and J lost 4, with 17 bases in between. This CDR3 has 16 residues. The CDR3 DNA reads TGCGCCAGCAGCCAAGTGGGGGCAGGGTCGGGTTACGAGCAGTACTTC. It is translated as CASSQVGAGSGYEQYF.

This rearrangement joins TRBV2 to TRBJ2-4, with 9 bases identical to TRBD1. The J segment lost 1 base and the V segment lost 11 bases, leaving 18 bases of the junction unmatched. This CDR3 is built from 18 residues. CDR1 SNHLY and CDR2 FYNNEI come from the germline V gene. Here the CDR3 DNA reads TGTGCCGGCTCAGGGGACAGGGCAGGGGGGGTCGCCAAAAACATTCAGTACTTC. It translates to CAGSGDRAGGVAKNIQYF.

The chain joins TRBV7-3 to TRBJ2-5, with TRBD2 matching over 10 bases. The junction had 4 bases not matched to a gene; V was cut back by 5 bases and J by 4 bases. The CDR3 totals 14 residues. Per germline, CDR1 SGHTA and CDR2 FQGTGA. As DNA, the CDR3 is TGTGCCAGCAGCCCGACTAGCGGGTCAGAGACCCAGTACTTC. Residues: CASSPTSGSETQYF.

This sequence joins TRBV5-4 and TRBJ2-7, with TRBD1 matching over 10 bases. This CDR3 is 15 amino acids long. Germline V gives CDR1 SGHNT, CDR2 YYREEE (reference sequence). J lost 6 bases, V lost 4 bases, and 10 bases had no gene match. Here the CDR3 DNA reads TGTGCCAGCAGCATAGACAGGGGGCGACCTGCCGAGCAGTACTTC. Protein product: CASSIDRGRPAEQYF.

The sample holds one count of this clone. The chain recombines TRBV5-6 with TRBJ2-4, with TRBD1 as a possible D gene (5 bases). Germline-derived CDR1 and CDR2 are SGHDT and YYEEEE. Trimming stripped 2 bases from V and 8 bases from J, with 23 bases between. This CDR3 is 17 amino acids long. CDR3 residues: CASSLALTQGSWDIQYF. The CDR3 DNA sequence: TGTGCCAGCAGCTTAGCCCTTACGCAGGGATCATGGGACATTCAGTACTTC.

V and J are TRBV2 and TRBJ2-3; TRBD2 matches at 15 bases. The V segment lost 6 bases and the J segment 5 bases; nucleotides outside the gene matches: 0. The CDR3 contains 14 residues. Germline V gives CDR1 SNHLY, CDR2 FYNNEI. The CDR3, as DNA: TGTGCCAGCAGGGGACTAGCGGGAGGAGATACGCAGTATTTT. This sequence encodes CASRGLAGGDTQYF.

The rearrangement uses TRBV7-6 and TRBJ2-1; 8 nucleotides match TRBD2. J lost 6 bases, V lost 5 bases, and 12 bases had no gene match. The CDR3 totals 16 residues. Germline assignment: CDR1 SGHVS and CDR2 FNYEAQ. CDR3 residues: CASSTHPGLVFNEQFF. CDR3 nucleotide sequence: TGTGCCAGCAGCACTCACCCGGGACTAGTGTTCAATGAGCAGTTCTTC.

The chain has TRBV28 and TRBJ2-3, with D possibly being TRBD2 (6 bases). Trimming cost V 4 bases and J 2 bases, with 10 bases left between them. This CDR3 is 14 amino acids long. Germline V gives CDR1 MDHEN, CDR2 SYDVKM. In DNA form, the CDR3 reads TGTGCCAGCAGTTCTCGGGACTCCACAGATACGCAGTATTTT. The encoded protein is CASSSRDSTDTQYF.

The CDR3 region has the DNA TGTGCCAGCAGCCCTAGCGGGGCGGGGTACGAGCAGTACTTC. It codes for CASSPSGAGYEQYF. This chain connects TRBV7-8 to TRBJ2-7; the match to TRBD2 covers 9 bases. There are 14 residues in the CDR3. V lost 5 bases to trimming and J lost 4 bases; unmatched junction nucleotides: 6. The germline V gene encodes CDR1 SGHVS and CDR2 FQNEAQ.

This clone has a single count. This chain links TRBV27 with TRBJ2-1, with TRBD1 matching over 8 bases. This CDR3 has 14 residues. Trimming took 5 bases from V and 5 from J; bases not matched to a gene: 5. Germline V gene data show CDR1 as MNHEY and CDR2 as SMNVEV (reference sequence). This CDR3 reads CASSRQGWNNEQFF. DNA for the CDR3: TGTGCCAGCAGTCGACAGGGGTGGAACAATGAGCAGTTCTTC.

The chain carries TRBV15 and TRBJ2-2, with D possibly TRBD2 on 7 matching bases. This CDR3 is 15 amino acids long. Trimming took 3 bases from V and 7 from J, leaving 15 bases between them. Germline CDR1 LNHNV, CDR2 YYDKDF (reference sequence). CDR3 loop: CATSSVGGHGGELFF. The CDR3 DNA reads as TGTGCCACCAGCAGTGTGGGGGGGCATGGCGGGGAGCTGTTTTTT.

The chain couples TRBV6-1 to TRBJ2-1; TRBD2 is a possible D gene (6 bases). Germline-derived CDR1 and CDR2 are MNHNS and SASEGT. The ends were cut back, 7 bases at V and 4 bases at J, with 11 bases in the middle. This CDR3 has 13 amino acids. CDR3 amino acids: CASTRGPYNEQFF. The CDR3 DNA reads TGTGCCAGCACGCGGGGTCCTTACAATGAGCAGTTCTTC.

The rearrangement links TRBV7-9 to TRBJ2-1; 13 bases are shared with TRBD2. Germline V gene lookup returns CDR1 SEHNR and CDR2 FQNEAQ (reference sequence). CDR3 length equals 15 residues. The ends lost 5 bases at V and 3 bases at J; junction bases unmatched: 1. CDR3 nucleotide sequence: TGTGCCAGCAGCGGACTAGCGGGAGACTACAATGAGCAGTTCTTC. As protein: CASSGLAGDYNEQFF.

This clone is a singleton in its sample. This chain links TRBV29-1 with TRBJ1-1; D uncertain. Per germline, CDR1 SQVTM and CDR2 ANQGSEA. The CDR3 contains 14 residues. Trimming took 7 bases from V and 1 from J, leaving 16 bases between them. CDR3 nucleotides: TGCAGCGCTGGGCGGGCAGGAAAGAACACTGAAGCTTTCTTT. Its protein product is CSAGRAGKNTEAFF.

The J gene is TRBJ2-3, the V gene TRBV28; D gene uncertain. V gave up 2 bases and J gave up 3 bases, with 6 bases separating them. Looked up from germline, CDR1 is MDHEN and CDR2 is SYDVKM. There are 13 residues in the CDR3. CDR3 DNA: TGTGCCAGCAGTTTAGTTATAACAGATACGCAGTATTTT. Its protein is CASSLVITDTQYF.

This clone was picked up one time. The CDR3 loop is CASSSGLVMDEQYF. In nucleotides, the CDR3 is TGTGCCAGCAGTTCCGGACTAGTTATGGACGAGCAGTACTTC. This chain uses TRBV28 with TRBJ2-7; 7 bases match TRBD2. CDR1 and CDR2 from the germline V gene are MDHEN and SYDVKM. Trimming removed 4 bases from V and 5 bases from J; junction bases left unmatched: 8. The CDR3 consists of 14 residues.

As regards this clone: Relative to the germline gene, one junction end is altered; a read error may explain this. This chain links TRBV7-7 with TRBJ2-2, with TRBD2 identical over 9 bases. The CDR3 length is 14 residues. In germline, CDR1 is SSHAT, CDR2 FNYEAQ (reference sequence). The CDR3 coding sequence is TGTGCTAGCAGCCAACTAGCGGGTTCCGGGGAGCTGTTTTTT. It specifies CASSQLAGSGELFF.

This chain uses TRBV28 with TRBJ2-2; D possibly corresponds to TRBD2 (5 bases). The length of the CDR3 is 18 residues. Germline V gene data show CDR1 as MDHEN and CDR2 as SYDVKM. Between the trimmed V and J ends, which lost 4 bases and 6 bases, there was a span of 24 bases. The CDR3: CASSSRDEPRLRAGELFF. Here the CDR3 DNA reads TGTGCCAGCAGTTCCCGCGACGAACCCCGCCTGAGGGCCGGGGAGCTGTTTTTT.

J is TRBJ2-3 and V is TRBV4-2, with D possibly TRBD2 on 5 matching bases. The CDR3 has 14 amino acids. V was trimmed by 0 bases and J by 3 bases, leaving 7 bases between them. The V gene's germline CDR1 is LGHNA and CDR2 YNFKEQ. CDR3 DNA sequence: TGTGCCAGCAGCCAAGATAGCGCGACAGATACGCAGTATTTT. The encoded protein is CASSQDSATDTQYF.

The chain recombines TRBV5-1 with TRBJ2-7; D might be TRBD2 (6 bases). Germline V gene data show CDR1 as SGHRS and CDR2 as YFSETQ. V lost 0 bases, J lost 0 bases, and 7 bases lay in between. There are 14 residues in the CDR3. The CDR3 DNA sequence: TGCGCCAGCAGCTTGGTGCGGGACTCCTACGAGCAGTACTTC. Protein sequence: CASSLVRDSYEQYF. Looking up the rest from reference TRBV5-1 and TRBJ2-7 gives the full variable domain: KAGVTQTPRYLIKTRGQQVTLSCSPISGHRSVSWYQQTPGQGLQFLFEYFSETQRNKGNFPGRFSGRQFSNSRSEMNVSTLELGDSALYLCASSLVRDSYEQYFGPGTRLTVT.

The rearrangement links TRBV7-2 to TRBJ1-1; 9 nucleotides align to TRBD1. Germline assignment: CDR1 SGHTA and CDR2 FQGNSA. Trimming cost V 4 bases and J 5 bases; bases outside gene matches: 14. There are 17 residues in the CDR3. This CDR3 is CASSSSGDRDSATEAFF. CDR3 sequence (DNA): TGTGCCAGCAGCTCCTCCGGGGACAGGGATTCAGCGACTGAAGCTTTCTTT.

The chain joins TRBV19 to TRBJ1-5, with D tentatively TRBD1 (6 bases). V shed 10 bases and J shed 2 bases, with 12 bases lying between them. Germline lookup yields CDR1 LNHDA and CDR2 SQIVND (reference sequence). The CDR3 covers 13 residues. The CDR3 sequence: CATQGRGNQPQHF. The CDR3 DNA reads as TGTGCCACACAGGGTAGGGGCAATCAGCCCCAGCATTTT.